A selection of T cell receptor beta chains follows, all from one sample in a study of vaccination effects on CD4 cells after COVID-19. No antigen has been assigned to these receptors. Libraries were prepared by immunoSEQ multiplex PCR; TCRdb keeps only in-frame clonotypes and omits some of them. The repertoire has more than 45,000 clones, roughly 77% of them found once; the top ten carry about 5.4%. This specimen was CD4+ T cells from PBMCs cultured with HIV peptides, taken before COVID-19 vaccination. Receptor source: a human donor who had a prior SARS-CoV-2 infection. CDR3s include the opening cysteine and the closing phenylalanine or tryptophan. The D gene is left open where the match is weak. The size of a clone is reported for some rows only, either as once, few or many, or as a class for expanded clones.

abundance	j_gene	d_gene	v_gene	CDR3aa	CDR3nt
NA	TRBJ1-2	TRBD1	TRBV5-8	CASSFTPGQGFFGYTF	TGTGCCAGCAGCTTCACTCCGGGACAGGGCTTTTTCGGCTACACCTTC
NA	TRBJ2-3	TRBD2	TRBV24-1	CATSDLGREGTDTQYF	TGTGCCACCAGTGATTTGGGTCGGGAGGGCACAGATACGCAGTATTTT
NA	TRBJ2-3	NA	TRBV2	CASSPLGSGTDTQYF	TGTGCCAGCAGCCCATTGGGTAGCGGCACAGATACGCAGTATTTT
NA	TRBJ1-4	NA	TRBV2	CASSGVGNEKLFF	TGTGCCAGCAGTGGTGTGGGAAATGAAAAACTGTTTTTT
NA	TRBJ1-1	NA	TRBV10-3	CAIREGHRNTEAFF	TGTGCCATCAGGGAGGGACATAGGAACACTGAAGCTTTCTTT
NA	TRBJ1-1	NA	TRBV7-6	CASSLAPTRNTEAFF	TGTGCCAGCAGCTTAGCACCGACCCGGAACACTGAAGCTTTCTTT
NA	TRBJ2-3	TRBD2	TRBV7-3	CASSYGGSTDTQYF	TGTGCCAGCAGCTACGGGGGGAGCACAGATACGCAGTATTTT
NA	TRBJ2-7	TRBD1	TRBV7-2	CASSSGTGDYYEQYF	TGTGCCAGCAGCTCAGGGACAGGGGATTACTACGAGCAGTACTTC
NA	TRBJ1-1	NA	TRBV18	CASSPPTGKAFF	TGTGCCAGCTCACCACCCACAGGGAAAGCTTTCTTT
NA	TRBJ2-7	NA	TRBV3-1/TRBV3-2	CASSQFYEQYF	TGTGCCAGCAGCCAGTTTTACGAGCAGTACTTC
NA	TRBJ1-4	NA	TRBV6-2/TRBV6-3	CASSYLGGDEKLFF	TGTGCCAGCAGTTACTTGGGCGGAGATGAAAAACTGTTTTTT
NA	TRBJ1-5	NA	TRBV10-2	CASSESGGNQPQHF	TGCGCCAGCAGTGAATCGGGTGGCAATCAGCCCCAGCATTTT
NA	TRBJ1-5	NA	TRBV10-3	CAISESQGMQPQHF	TGTGCCATCAGTGAGTCTCAGGGTATGCAGCCCCAGCATTTT
medium-sized	TRBJ2-3	NA	TRBV4-2	CASSQDWTQGDTQYF	TGTGCCAGCAGCCAAGACTGGACTCAGGGGGATACGCAGTATTTT
few	TRBJ2-7	NA	TRBV11-2	CASRPAPRLHSYEQYF	TGTGCCAGCAGGCCAGCGCCCAGGCTTCACTCCTACGAGCAGTACTTC
NA	TRBJ2-5	TRBD2	TRBV7-7	CASSLDPGGGLQETQYF	TGTGCTAGCAGCTTAGACCCGGGAGGGGGACTACAAGAGACCCAGTACTTC
NA	TRBJ2-1	NA	TRBV19	CASFGASGTYNEQFF	TGTGCCAGTTTCGGAGCGAGCGGAACTTACAATGAGCAGTTCTTC
NA	TRBJ1-1	NA	TRBV5-1	CASSFSSGINTEAFF	TGCGCCAGCAGCTTCTCGTCGGGAATAAACACTGAAGCTTTCTTT
once	TRBJ1-1	TRBD1	TRBV4-2	CASSRQQGLNTEAFF	TGTGCCAGCAGCCGCCAACAGGGGTTGAACACTGAAGCTTTCTTT
once	TRBJ2-1	NA	TRBV3-1/TRBV3-2	CASSLLAGASYNEQFF	TGTGCCAGCAGCTTGCTTGCAGGGGCGTCCTACAATGAGCAGTTCTTC